Each of the 5 T cell receptor beta chains below was sequenced from the same sample in a study of T cell repertoires in cytomegalovirus infection. TCRdb analysed the reads with MiXCR anew, one entry per CDR3 protein. The table lists about 100,000 distinct CDR3 sequences, more than 20% of them singletons. Input material: CD8+ T cells from PBMCs. The receptors derive from a human donor in good health (CMV status not recorded). Some clones in this sample may be carry-over from other donors' samples.

This clonotype showed up just a few times. The chain links TRBV4-3 to TRBJ2-1; D assignment may be TRBD1 or TRBD2 (5 bases each). Trimming cost V 0 bases and J 0 bases, with 15 bases left between them. The CDR3 is 18 residues long. Germline CDR1 LGHNA, CDR2 YSLEER. CDR3 nucleotide sequence: TGCGCCAGCAGCCAAGATCCCAGGGAGAAAAGCTCCTACAATGAGCAGTTCTTC. The encoded protein is CASSQDPREKSSYNEQFF.

This clonotype was counted many times. This chain joins TRBV12-3 or TRBV12-4 and TRBJ1-5; D gene unclear. Between the trimmed V and J ends, which lost 1 base and 4 bases, there was a span of 11 bases. This CDR3 is 15 amino acids long. Here the CDR3 DNA reads TGTGCCAGCAGTTTAGAGGTGGAGTGGAATCAGCCCCAGCATTTT. Encoded protein: CASSLEVEWNQPQHF.

This sequence joins TRBV5-4 and TRBJ1-2; D call uncertain. The CDR3 loop spans 15 amino acids. Germline V lookup: CDR1 SGHNT, CDR2 YYREEE (reference sequence). Trimming left V 3 bases short and J 5 bases short, with 17 bases between. The CDR3 nucleotides read TGTGCCAGCAGCTCTAGACCTGCTGATCCTTATGGCTACACCTTC. Translated: CASSSRPADPYGYTF.

This clonotype was detected many times. The rearrangement joins TRBV11-2 to TRBJ2-7, with 7 bases fitting TRBD2. The CDR3 runs to 14 residues. The germline CDR1 and CDR2 sequences are SGHAT and FQNNGV. V lost 7 bases, J lost 2 bases, and 8 bases stayed unmatched. CDR3 region: CASIGLGEPYEQYF. CDR3 nucleotide sequence: TGTGCCAGCATCGGACTAGGGGAACCCTACGAGCAGTACTTC.

CDR3 in DNA: TGTGCCAGCACCCCGACAGGGCTCTACGAGCAGTACTTC. Residues: CASTPTGLYEQYF. This chain joins TRBV28 and TRBJ2-7; 7 bases are a match to TRBD1. The CDR3 spans 13 residues. CDR1 and CDR2 (germline): MDHEN, SYDVKM. With 7 bases clipped from V and 3 bases from J, the junction kept 6 bases outside the gene matches.